The rows below give T cell receptor beta chains drawn from one sample of a study of response to subunit inactivated influenza vaccine. From the RT-PCR reads, TCRdb called clonotypes with MiXCR, one entry per CDR3 protein. In the table there are hundreds of thousands of distinct CDR3 sequences, roughly 12% of which are singletons. The starting material was PBMCs from blood, obtained on the day of vaccination. The receptors shown here come from a man aged 45-65 years who received an inactivated influenza vaccine. Both conserved end residues are part of each CDR3. The D gene is left open where the match is weak. Not all rows give a size; the values are once, few, many and, for expanded clones, a class.

j_gene: TRBJ2-2; v_gene: TRBV24-1; abundance: many; d_gene: TRBD1; CDR3nt: TGTGCCACCAGTGAAGGGACAGGGAATACGGGGGAGCTGTTTTTT; CDR3aa: CATSEGTGNTGELFF
j_gene: TRBJ1-5; v_gene: TRBV24-1; abundance: few; d_gene: TRBD1; CDR3nt: TGTGCCACCAGTGAAACAGGGGAAAATCAGCCCCAGCATTTT; CDR3aa: CATSETGENQPQHF
j_gene: TRBJ1-4; v_gene: TRBV9; abundance: few; d_gene: .; CDR3nt: TGTGCCAGCAGCGTAGAAGGGGAGATTAATGAAAAACTGTTTTTT; CDR3aa: CASSVEGEINEKLFF
j_gene: TRBJ2-7; v_gene: TRBV28; abundance: .; d_gene: TRBD1; CDR3nt: TGTGCCAGCAGTTCGCCGGGACAGGGGGCGTCCGAGCAGTACTTC; CDR3aa: CASSSPGQGASEQYF
j_gene: TRBJ2-2; v_gene: TRBV6-2/TRBV6-3; abundance: .; d_gene: .; CDR3nt: TGTGCCAGCAGTGAGATCCGAGTGACCACCGGGGAGCTGTTTTTT; CDR3aa: CASSEIRVTTGELFF
j_gene: TRBJ2-1; v_gene: TRBV3-1; abundance: many; d_gene: TRBD2; CDR3nt: TGTGCCAGCAGCCAACAATGGACTAGCGGGAGGGCCAATGAGCAGTTCTTC; CDR3aa: CASSQQWTSGRANEQFF
j_gene: TRBJ2-7; v_gene: TRBV20-1; abundance: few; d_gene: TRBD2; CDR3nt: TGCAGTGCTAGACGCACTAGCGGCGACTACGAGCAGTACTTC; CDR3aa: CSARRTSGDYEQYF
j_gene: TRBJ2-5; v_gene: TRBV7-3; abundance: .; d_gene: TRBD2; CDR3nt: TGTGCCAGCAGCTTAACGGGAGGGCGTGTTGAGACCCAGTACTTC; CDR3aa: CASSLTGGRVETQYF
j_gene: TRBJ2-2; v_gene: TRBV20-1; abundance: few; d_gene: .; CDR3nt: TGCAGTGCTAGGGGTGGGGCCGGCGCCACCGGGGAGCTGTTTTTT; CDR3aa: CSARGGAGATGELFF
j_gene: TRBJ2-7; v_gene: TRBV29-1; abundance: .; d_gene: .; CDR3nt: TGCAGCGTATCACAGGTAAACTACGAGCAGTACTTC; CDR3aa: CSVSQVNYEQYF
j_gene: TRBJ1-1; v_gene: TRBV12-3/TRBV12-4; abundance: .; d_gene: .; CDR3nt: TGTGCCAGCAACCTGGGCAGCTCCGCCACTGAAGCTTTCTTT; CDR3aa: CASNLGSSATEAFF
j_gene: TRBJ2-3; v_gene: TRBV29-1; abundance: .; d_gene: TRBD1; CDR3nt: TGCAGCGTTGAACCGGGACAGCTTAGCACAGATACGCAGTATTTT; CDR3aa: CSVEPGQLSTDTQYF
j_gene: TRBJ1-1; v_gene: TRBV28; abundance: few; d_gene: .; CDR3nt: TGTGCCAGCAGTTTGGCCAGGGTGAACACTGAAGCTTTCTTT; CDR3aa: CASSLARVNTEAFF
j_gene: TRBJ2-1; v_gene: TRBV20-1; abundance: .; d_gene: .; CDR3nt: TGCAGTGCTAGAGCCGCGGCCTACAATGAGCAGTTCTTC; CDR3aa: CSARAAAYNEQFF
j_gene: TRBJ2-3; v_gene: TRBV3-1; abundance: .; d_gene: .; CDR3nt: TGTGCCAGCAGCCAATGGTCGGGGGATACGCAGTATTTT; CDR3aa: CASSQWSGDTQYF
j_gene: TRBJ1-6; v_gene: TRBV19; abundance: .; d_gene: .; CDR3nt: TGTGCCAGCGCGGGGGGGCCGCTTAATTCACCCCTCCACTTT; CDR3aa: CASAGGPLNSPLHF
j_gene: TRBJ2-7; v_gene: TRBV30; abundance: .; d_gene: TRBD2; CDR3nt: TGTGCTCGGGGCGTGGGACTAGTCGTTACCTACGAGCAGTACTTC; CDR3aa: CARGVGLVVTYEQYF
j_gene: TRBJ2-7; v_gene: TRBV7-2; abundance: few; d_gene: .; CDR3nt: TGTGCCAGCAGCTTATCTTTGGGAAAGTCCTACGAGCAGTACTTC; CDR3aa: CASSLSLGKSYEQYF
j_gene: TRBJ2-3; v_gene: TRBV18; abundance: .; d_gene: .; CDR3nt: TGTGCCAGCTCACCAGAGACTACCCTAGCGCAGTATTTT; CDR3aa: CASSPETTLAQYF
j_gene: TRBJ2-5; v_gene: TRBV6-5; abundance: .; d_gene: .; CDR3nt: TGTGCCAGCAGTTACTCGATTTCGGGCCGATACCCCCATCAAGAGACCCAGTACTTC; CDR3aa: CASSYSISGRYPHQETQYF
j_gene: TRBJ2-2; v_gene: TRBV15; abundance: few; d_gene: TRBD2; CDR3nt: TGTGCCACCAGCAGGACGGGGGGGCCGGCCGGGGAGCTGTTTTTT; CDR3aa: CATSRTGGPAGELFF
j_gene: TRBJ2-2; v_gene: TRBV6-2/TRBV6-3; abundance: few; d_gene: .; CDR3nt: TGTGCCAGCAGTTACCGATACCCCACCGGGGAGCTGTTTTTT; CDR3aa: CASSYRYPTGELFF
j_gene: TRBJ2-3; v_gene: TRBV7-2; abundance: many; d_gene: TRBD1; CDR3nt: TGTGCCAGCAGCGGGGACAGATTCACAGATACGCAGTATTTT; CDR3aa: CASSGDRFTDTQYF
j_gene: TRBJ1-2; v_gene: TRBV18; abundance: .; d_gene: .; CDR3nt: TGTGCCAGCTCACCAGGCATGACGGTAGATGGCTACACCTTC; CDR3aa: CASSPGMTVDGYTF
j_gene: TRBJ2-1; v_gene: TRBV5-1; abundance: few; d_gene: TRBD2; CDR3nt: TGCGCCAGCAGCACTACCTGGACTAGCGGGATGTATTACAATGAGCAGTTCTTC; CDR3aa: CASSTTWTSGMYYNEQFF
j_gene: TRBJ2-2; v_gene: TRBV10-3; abundance: few; d_gene: .; CDR3nt: TGTGCCATCAGTGAGAACAGGGCGAACACCGGGGAGCTGTTTTTT; CDR3aa: CAISENRANTGELFF
j_gene: TRBJ2-2; v_gene: TRBV5-1; abundance: few; d_gene: .; CDR3nt: TGCGCCAGTAACACGGGGACCAACACCGGGGAGCTGTTTTTT; CDR3aa: CASNTGTNTGELFF
j_gene: TRBJ1-2; v_gene: TRBV4-2; abundance: few; d_gene: .; CDR3nt: TGTGCCAGCAGCCCTCCGTCCTCTAACTATGGCTACACCTTC; CDR3aa: CASSPPSSNYGYTF
j_gene: TRBJ2-3; v_gene: TRBV11-2; abundance: .; d_gene: TRBD2; CDR3nt: TGTGCCAGCAGCCGTTGGGGAAATAGCGGGGGGGCAATGGATACGCAGTATTTT; CDR3aa: CASSRWGNSGGAMDTQYF
j_gene: TRBJ2-4; v_gene: TRBV6-2/TRBV6-3; abundance: .; d_gene: .; CDR3nt: TGTGCCAGCAGAACTCCCGGACAGCTAGTACAGTACTTC; CDR3aa: CASRTPGQLVQYF
j_gene: TRBJ1-1; v_gene: TRBV6-5; abundance: few; d_gene: .; CDR3nt: TGTGCCAGCAGTTACTCAGCCAGGGACACTGAAGCTTTCTTT; CDR3aa: CASSYSARDTEAFF
j_gene: TRBJ1-6; v_gene: TRBV20-1; abundance: many; d_gene: TRBD1; CDR3nt: TGCAGTGCTAGAGTTCCAGGGGGTGGAACTAATTCACCCCTCCACTTT; CDR3aa: CSARVPGGGTNSPLHF
j_gene: TRBJ2-7; v_gene: TRBV27; abundance: .; d_gene: .; CDR3nt: TGTGCCAGCAGTTTCGCGGGGGAGCAGTACTTC; CDR3aa: CASSFAGEQYF
j_gene: TRBJ1-2; v_gene: TRBV6-1; abundance: few; d_gene: .; CDR3nt: TGTGCCAGCAGTGACGGGGATCCCATCTCTGGCTACACCTTC; CDR3aa: CASSDGDPISGYTF
j_gene: TRBJ1-5; v_gene: TRBV12-3/TRBV12-4; abundance: many; d_gene: .; CDR3nt: TGTGCCAGCAGTTTCCGGGGCTCGAGCAATCAGCCCCAGCATTTT; CDR3aa: CASSFRGSSNQPQHF
j_gene: TRBJ1-3; v_gene: TRBV20-1; abundance: .; d_gene: .; CDR3nt: TGCGGTGCTCACCAGAGGGACGGCTCGGGAAACACCATATATTTT; CDR3aa: CGAHQRDGSGNTIYF
j_gene: TRBJ2-5; v_gene: TRBV29-1; abundance: .; d_gene: TRBD2; CDR3nt: TGCAGCGTTAAGCCTAGCGGAGAGACCCAGTACTTC; CDR3aa: CSVKPSGETQYF
j_gene: TRBJ1-2; v_gene: TRBV28; abundance: many; d_gene: .; CDR3nt: TGTGCCAGCAGTTCGACAGGCTATGGCTACACCTTC; CDR3aa: CASSSTGYGYTF
j_gene: TRBJ2-7; v_gene: TRBV5-1; abundance: few; d_gene: .; CDR3nt: TGCGCCAGCAGCTTGGAGGGGAGCGTTTCCTACGAGCAGTACTTC; CDR3aa: CASSLEGSVSYEQYF
j_gene: TRBJ1-1; v_gene: TRBV12-3/TRBV12-4; abundance: many; d_gene: .; CDR3nt: TGTGCCAGCAGTTTAGGAGACACAGCCAAAGCTTTCTTT; CDR3aa: CASSLGDTAKAFF
j_gene: TRBJ2-1; v_gene: TRBV4-1; abundance: .; d_gene: TRBD2; CDR3nt: TGCGCCAGCAGCCCCTCTAGCGGGAGCGTCAATGAGCAGTTCTTC; CDR3aa: CASSPSSGSVNEQFF
j_gene: TRBJ2-1; v_gene: TRBV5-1; abundance: few; d_gene: TRBD2; CDR3nt: TGCGCCAGCGCGGAGGTCGCGGGGGTCCACAATGAGCAGTTCTTC; CDR3aa: CASAEVAGVHNEQFF
j_gene: TRBJ1-5; v_gene: TRBV20-1; abundance: .; d_gene: .; CDR3nt: TGCAGTGCTAGTACACTAGACAGGCGTAGCAATCAGCCCCAGCATTTT; CDR3aa: CSASTLDRRSNQPQHF
j_gene: TRBJ2-3; v_gene: TRBV6-2/TRBV6-3; abundance: few; d_gene: .; CDR3nt: TGTGCCAGCAGTTCGCCCGGAGGGCAGAAAGATACGCAGTATTTT; CDR3aa: CASSSPGGQKDTQYF